This TCR beta chain came from a study of lymphopenia after photon versus proton radiotherapy. Study-wide points: Post-nadir TCR diversity decline inversely tracked overall survival among those who died. Relative stability marked proton patients; photon patients lost diversity and naive cells.

The table came from immunoSEQ multiplex PCR; TCRdb's copy has only in-frame clones and leaves some out. In the table there are around 7,500 clones, approximately 91% of which are singletons. This clone was counted only a few times. What it recognizes is unknown. Trimming removed 2 bases from V and 7 bases from J, with 9 bases in between. The CDR3 loop spans 12 amino acids. CDR1 and CDR2 (germline): SEHNR, FQNEAQ (reference sequence). The specimen was peripheral blood, collected from a patient treated with photon-based radiotherapy. This TCR was sampled from a woman in her 70s with pancreatic cancer. This chain uses TRBV7-9 with TRBJ2-7; D may be TRBD1 (5 bases). The DNA for the CDR3 is TGTGCCAGCAGCTTATTAGGGGATGAGCAGTACTTC. Protein product: CASSLLGDEQYF.